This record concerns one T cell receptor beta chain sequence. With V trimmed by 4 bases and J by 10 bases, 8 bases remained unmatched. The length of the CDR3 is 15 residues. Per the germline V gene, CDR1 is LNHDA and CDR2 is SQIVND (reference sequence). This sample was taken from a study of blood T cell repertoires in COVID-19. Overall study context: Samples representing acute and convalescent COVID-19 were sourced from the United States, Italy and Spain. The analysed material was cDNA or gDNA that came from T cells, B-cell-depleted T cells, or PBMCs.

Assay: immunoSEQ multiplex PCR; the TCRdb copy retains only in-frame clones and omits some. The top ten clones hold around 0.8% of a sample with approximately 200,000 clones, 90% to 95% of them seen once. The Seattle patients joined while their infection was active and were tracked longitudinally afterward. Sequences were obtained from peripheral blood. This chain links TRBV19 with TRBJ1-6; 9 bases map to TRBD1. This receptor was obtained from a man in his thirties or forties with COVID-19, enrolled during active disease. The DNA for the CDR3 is TGTGCCAGTAGTACAGCGGACAGGGGTATGTCACCCCTCCACTTT. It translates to CASSTADRGMSPLHF. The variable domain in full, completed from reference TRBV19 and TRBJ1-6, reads DGGITQSPKYLFRKEGQNVTLSCEQNLNHDAMYWYRQDPGQGLRLIYYSQIVNDFQKGDIAEGYSVSREKKESFPLTVTSAQKNPTAFYLCASSTADRGMSPLHFGNGTRLTVT.